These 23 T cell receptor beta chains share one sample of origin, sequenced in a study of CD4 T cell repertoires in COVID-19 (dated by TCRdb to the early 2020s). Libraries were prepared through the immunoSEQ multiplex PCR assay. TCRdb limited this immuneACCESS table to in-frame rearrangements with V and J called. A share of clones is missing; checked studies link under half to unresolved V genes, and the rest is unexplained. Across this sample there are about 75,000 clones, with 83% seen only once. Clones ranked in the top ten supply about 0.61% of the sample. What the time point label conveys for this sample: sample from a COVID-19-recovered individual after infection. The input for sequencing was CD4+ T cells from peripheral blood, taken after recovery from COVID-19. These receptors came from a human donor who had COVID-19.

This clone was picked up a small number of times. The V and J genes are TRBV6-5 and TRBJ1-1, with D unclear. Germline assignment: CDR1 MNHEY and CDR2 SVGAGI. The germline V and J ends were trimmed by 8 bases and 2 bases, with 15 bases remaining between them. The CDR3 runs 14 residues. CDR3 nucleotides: TGTGCCAGCGCGCCTGTTTGGGGAAACACTGAAGCTTTCTTT. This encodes CASAPVWGNTEAFF.

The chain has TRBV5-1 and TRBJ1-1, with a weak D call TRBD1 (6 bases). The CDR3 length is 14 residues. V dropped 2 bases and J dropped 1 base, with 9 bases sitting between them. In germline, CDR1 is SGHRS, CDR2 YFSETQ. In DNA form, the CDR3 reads TGCGCCAGCAGCTTCAGGGGCCAGAACACTGAAGCTTTCTTT. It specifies CASSFRGQNTEAFF. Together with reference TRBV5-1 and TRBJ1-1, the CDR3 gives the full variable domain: KAGVTQTPRYLIKTRGQQVTLSCSPISGHRSVSWYQQTPGQGLQFLFEYFSETQRNKGNFPGRFSGRQFSNSRSEMNVSTLELGDSALYLCASSFRGQNTEAFFGQGTRLTVV.

The CDR3 nucleotides read TGTGCCAGCAGTTTGGGGCTGGATACGCAGTATTTT. Protein product: CASSLGLDTQYF. The chain couples TRBV12-3 or TRBV12-4 to TRBJ2-3; D possibly corresponds to TRBD1 (5 bases). Trimming removed 3 bases at V and 6 bases at J, with 7 bases between. CDR3 size: 12 residues.

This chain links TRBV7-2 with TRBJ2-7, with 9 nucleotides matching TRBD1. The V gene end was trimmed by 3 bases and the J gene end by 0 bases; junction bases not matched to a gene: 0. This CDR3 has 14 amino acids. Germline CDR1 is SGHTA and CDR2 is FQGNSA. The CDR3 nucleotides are TGTGCCAGCAGCTTGGACAGGGGCTCCTACGAGCAGTACTTC. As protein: CASSLDRGSYEQYF.

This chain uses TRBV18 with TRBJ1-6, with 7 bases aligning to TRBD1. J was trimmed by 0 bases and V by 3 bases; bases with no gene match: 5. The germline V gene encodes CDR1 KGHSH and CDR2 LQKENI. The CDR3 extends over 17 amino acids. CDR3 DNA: TGTGCCAGCTCACCGTTGGGACAGCGCTCCTATAATTCACCCCTCCACTTT. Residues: CASSPLGQRSYNSPLHF.

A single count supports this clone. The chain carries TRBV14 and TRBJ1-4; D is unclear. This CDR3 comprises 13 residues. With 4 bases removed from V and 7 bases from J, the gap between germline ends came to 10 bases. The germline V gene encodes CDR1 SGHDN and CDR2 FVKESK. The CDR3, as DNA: TGTGCCAGCAGCCGACTGATGGGTGAAAAACTGTTTTTT. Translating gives CASSRLMGEKLFF.

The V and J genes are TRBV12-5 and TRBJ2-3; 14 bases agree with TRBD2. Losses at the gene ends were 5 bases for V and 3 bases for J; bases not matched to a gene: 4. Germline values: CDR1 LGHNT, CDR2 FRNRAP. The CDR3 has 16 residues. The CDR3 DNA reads TGTGCTAGTGGTACGGGGACTAGCGGGAGTACAGATACGCAGTATTTT. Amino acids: CASGTGTSGSTDTQYF.

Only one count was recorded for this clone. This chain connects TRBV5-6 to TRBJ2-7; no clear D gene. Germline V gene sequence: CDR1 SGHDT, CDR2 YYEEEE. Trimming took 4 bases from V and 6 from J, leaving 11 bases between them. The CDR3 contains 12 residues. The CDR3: CASSTNSGEQYF. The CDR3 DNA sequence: TGTGCCAGCAGCACCAACTCGGGCGAGCAGTACTTC.

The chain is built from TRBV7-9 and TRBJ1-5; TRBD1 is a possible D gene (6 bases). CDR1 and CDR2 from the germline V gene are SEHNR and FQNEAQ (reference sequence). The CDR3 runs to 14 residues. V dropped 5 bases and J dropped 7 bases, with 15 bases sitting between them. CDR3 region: CASSPGGPFQPQHF. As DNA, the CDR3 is TGTGCCAGCAGCCCCGGGGGGCCCTTCCAGCCCCAGCATTTT.

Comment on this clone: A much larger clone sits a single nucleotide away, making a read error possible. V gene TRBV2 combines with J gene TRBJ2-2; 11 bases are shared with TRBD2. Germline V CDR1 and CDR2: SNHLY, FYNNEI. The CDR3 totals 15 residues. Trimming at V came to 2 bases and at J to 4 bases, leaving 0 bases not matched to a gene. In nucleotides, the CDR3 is TGTGCCAGCAGTGAACTAGCGGGGGGCACCGGGGAGCTGTTTTTT. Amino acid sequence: CASSELAGGTGELFF.

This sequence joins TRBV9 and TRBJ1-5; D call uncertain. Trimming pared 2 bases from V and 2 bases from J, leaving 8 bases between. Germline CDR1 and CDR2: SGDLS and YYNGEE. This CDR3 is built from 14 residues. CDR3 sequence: CASSVLGGNQPQHF. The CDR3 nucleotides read TGTGCCAGCAGCGTCCTTGGGGGCAATCAGCCCCAGCATTTT.

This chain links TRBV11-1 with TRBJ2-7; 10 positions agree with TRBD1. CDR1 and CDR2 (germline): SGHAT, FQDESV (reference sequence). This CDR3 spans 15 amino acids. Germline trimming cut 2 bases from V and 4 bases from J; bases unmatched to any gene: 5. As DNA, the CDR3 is TGTGCCAGCAGCTTATTCGGGGGACAGGGGTACGAGCAGTACTTC. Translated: CASSLFGGQGYEQYF. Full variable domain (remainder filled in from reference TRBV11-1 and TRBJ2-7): EAEVAQSPRYKITEKSQAVAFWCDPISGHATLYWYRQILGQGPELLVQFQDESVVDDSQLPKDRFSAERLKGVDSTLKIQPAELGDSAMYLCASSLFGGQGYEQYFGPGTRLTVT.

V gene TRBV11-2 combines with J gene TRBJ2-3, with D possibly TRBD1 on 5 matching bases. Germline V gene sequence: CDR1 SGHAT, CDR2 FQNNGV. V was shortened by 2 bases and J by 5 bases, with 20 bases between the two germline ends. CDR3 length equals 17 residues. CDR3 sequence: CASSLMSAGSVGDTQYF. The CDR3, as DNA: TGTGCCAGCAGCTTAATGTCCGCAGGGTCTGTTGGAGATACGCAGTATTTT.

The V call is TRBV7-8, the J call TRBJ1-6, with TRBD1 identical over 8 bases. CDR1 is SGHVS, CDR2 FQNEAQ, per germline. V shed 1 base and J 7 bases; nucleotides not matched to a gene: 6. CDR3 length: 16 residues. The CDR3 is CASSLVGTGQNSPLHF. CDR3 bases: TGTGCCAGCAGCTTAGTCGGGACAGGCCAAAATTCACCCCTCCACTTT.

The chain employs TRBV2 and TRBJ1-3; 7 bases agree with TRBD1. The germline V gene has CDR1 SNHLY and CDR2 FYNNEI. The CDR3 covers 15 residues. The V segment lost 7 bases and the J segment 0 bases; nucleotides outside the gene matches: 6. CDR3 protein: CASTGQPFSGNTIYF. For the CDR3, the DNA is TGTGCCAGCACGGGACAGCCCTTCTCTGGAAACACCATATATTTT.

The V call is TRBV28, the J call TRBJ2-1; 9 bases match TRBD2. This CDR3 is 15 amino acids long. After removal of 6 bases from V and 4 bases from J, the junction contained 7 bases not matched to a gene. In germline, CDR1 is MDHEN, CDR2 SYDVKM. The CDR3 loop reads CASRQAGGFYNEQFF. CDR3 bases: TGTGCCAGCAGGCAAGCGGGGGGATTTTACAATGAGCAGTTCTTC.

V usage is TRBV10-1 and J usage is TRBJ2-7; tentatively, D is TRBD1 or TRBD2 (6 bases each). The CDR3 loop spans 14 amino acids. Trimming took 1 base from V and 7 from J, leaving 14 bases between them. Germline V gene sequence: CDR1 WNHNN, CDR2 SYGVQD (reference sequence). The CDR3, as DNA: TGCGCCAGCAGTGAGTGGAGGGGGGCTGGAGAGCAGTACTTC. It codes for CASSEWRGAGEQYF.

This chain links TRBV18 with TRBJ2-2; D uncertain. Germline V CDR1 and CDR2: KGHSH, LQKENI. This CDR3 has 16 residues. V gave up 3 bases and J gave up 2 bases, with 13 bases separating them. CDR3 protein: CASSPTSNQNTGELFF. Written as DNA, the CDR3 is TGTGCCAGCTCACCCACTTCCAACCAAAACACCGGGGAGCTGTTTTTT.

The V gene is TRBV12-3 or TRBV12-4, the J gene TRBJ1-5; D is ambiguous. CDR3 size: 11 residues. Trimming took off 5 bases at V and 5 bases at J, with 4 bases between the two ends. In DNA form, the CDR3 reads TGTGCCAGCAGTCTGGATCAGCCCCAGCATTTT. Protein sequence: CASSLDQPQHF.

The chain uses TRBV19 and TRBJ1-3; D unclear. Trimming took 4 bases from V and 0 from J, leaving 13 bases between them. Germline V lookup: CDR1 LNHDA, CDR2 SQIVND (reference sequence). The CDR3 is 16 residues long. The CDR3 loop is CASSTNRGNSGNTIYF. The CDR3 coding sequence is TGTGCCAGTAGTACGAACAGAGGGAACTCTGGAAACACCATATATTTT.

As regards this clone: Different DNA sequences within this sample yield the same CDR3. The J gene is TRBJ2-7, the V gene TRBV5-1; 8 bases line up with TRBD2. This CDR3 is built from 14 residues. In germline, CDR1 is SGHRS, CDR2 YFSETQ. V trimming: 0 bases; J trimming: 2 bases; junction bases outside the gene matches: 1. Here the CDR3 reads CASSLAGGPYEQYF. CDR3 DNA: TGCGCCAGCAGCTTGGCGGGAGGGCCCTACGAGCAGTACTTC.

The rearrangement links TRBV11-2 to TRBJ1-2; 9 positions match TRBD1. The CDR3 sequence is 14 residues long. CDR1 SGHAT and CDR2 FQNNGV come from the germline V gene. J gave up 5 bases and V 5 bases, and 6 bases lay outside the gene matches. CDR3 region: CASSRTGDPYGYTF. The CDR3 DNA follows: TGTGCCAGCAGCCGGACAGGGGATCCTTATGGCTACACCTTC.

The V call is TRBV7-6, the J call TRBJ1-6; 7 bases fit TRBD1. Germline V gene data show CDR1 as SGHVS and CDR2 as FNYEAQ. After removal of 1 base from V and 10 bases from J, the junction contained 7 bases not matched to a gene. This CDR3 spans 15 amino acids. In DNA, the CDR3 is TGTGCCAGCAGCTTAGGACAGGGATTCGTCTCACCCCTCCACTTT. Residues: CASSLGQGFVSPLHF.